A selection of T cell receptor beta chains follows, all from one sample in a study of blood T cell repertoires in COVID-19. Measured with immunoSEQ multiplex PCR; TCRdb has only the in-frame clones, and not every one. The sample contains about 220,000 clones, approximately 80% of which appear only once. Sequencing was performed on peripheral blood. The receptors come from a human donor in a cohort sampled during active COVID-19. Both conserved end residues are part of each CDR3. Each record gives: CDR3 DNA, CDR3 protein, clone size, D gene, V gene, J gene. A D gene is named only where the DNA matches it firmly. Rows give clone size only sometimes, using once, few, many, or a class for an expanded clone.

TGTGCCAGCTCCAGGACAGGGCAATATTCACCCCTCCACTTT,CASSRTGQYSPLHF,.,TRBD1,TRBV7-9,TRBJ1-6
TGTGCCAGCAGCCCGGGACAGGGGAAGGCCGGGGAGCTGTTTTTT,CASSPGQGKAGELFF,.,TRBD1,TRBV7-9,TRBJ2-2
TGTGCCAGCAGCTTACGACTAGCGGGAGGATCCTACAATGAGCAGTTCTTC,CASSLRLAGGSYNEQFF,.,TRBD2,TRBV11-2,TRBJ2-1
TGTGCCAGCAGCCAAGACCGGACAGCTGGCTACACCTTC,CASSQDRTAGYTF,.,.,TRBV4-2,TRBJ1-2
TGTGCCAGCAGCTTAGATCTAGCGGGGGGGTCCGAGACCCAGTACTTC,CASSLDLAGGSETQYF,.,TRBD2,TRBV7-9,TRBJ2-5
TGTGCCAGCAGTAACGCGGGGTCCACAGATACGCAGTATTTT,CASSNAGSTDTQYF,.,.,TRBV28,TRBJ2-3
TGTGCCAGCAGCTTGGTGGCAGGGGAAGATGAGACCCAGTACTTC,CASSLVAGEDETQYF,.,.,TRBV5-4,TRBJ2-5
TGTGCCAGCAGTTACTACAGGACTAGCGCCGTCGGGGAGCTGTTTTTT,CASSYYRTSAVGELFF,.,TRBD2,TRBV6-5,TRBJ2-2
TGTGCCAGCAGCGCCGGGACAAACCCCCCGGTATTGTTCTTC,CASSAGTNPPVLFF,.,.,TRBV9,TRBJ2-1
TGTGCCAGCAATCTAGACAGAAACACAGATACGCAGTATTTT,CASNLDRNTDTQYF,.,.,TRBV7-2,TRBJ2-3
TGTGCCAGTAGTTCAGGGGCACGACAATTCCAGGGCTACACCTTC,CASSSGARQFQGYTF,.,.,TRBV19,TRBJ1-2
TGTGCCACCAGTGATCCCGGGTCCCTAGGTGCCGGGGAGCTGTTTTTT,CATSDPGSLGAGELFF,.,.,TRBV24-1,TRBJ2-2
TGTGCCAGCAGTCGAGACAGGGGCTCTGGAAACACCATATATTTT,CASSRDRGSGNTIYF,.,TRBD1,TRBV27,TRBJ1-3
TGCGCCAGCAGCTTCCGACAGGAAGCTAACTATGGCTACACCTTC,CASSFRQEANYGYTF,.,.,TRBV5-1,TRBJ1-2
TGTGCCAGCAGCCCCCAAGGAGTAGCCAAAAACATTCAGTACTTC,CASSPQGVAKNIQYF,.,.,TRBV7-9,TRBJ2-4
TGTGCCAGCAGTTCCCACGGGGGAGGGACCCAGTACTTC,CASSSHGGGTQYF,.,.,TRBV12-3/TRBV12-4,TRBJ2-5
TGTGCCAGCAGCGCGGGGGATGGCTACACCTTC,CASSAGDGYTF,.,.,TRBV9,TRBJ1-2
TGTGCCAGAAGCTTTCGCCGGGGAGCTAACTATGGCTACACCTTC,CARSFRRGANYGYTF,.,.,TRBV5-3,TRBJ1-2
TGTGCCAGCAGCTTAGGTGCAGGGGCGCGAGATATGAGCAATCAGCCCCAGCATTTT,CASSLGAGARDMSNQPQHF,.,.,TRBV7-9,TRBJ1-5
TGTGCCAGTAGTATAGGGTCCGGGGGGAAGAACTATGGCTACACCTTC,CASSIGSGGKNYGYTF,.,.,TRBV19,TRBJ1-2
TGCGCCAGCAGCTTGAACGGGGGTAGCACAGATACGCAGTATTTT,CASSLNGGSTDTQYF,.,.,TRBV5-1,TRBJ2-3
TGTGCCAGCATCGAGGGGGCCGCGTACCTCCGTCGTGAAGCTTTCTTT,CASIEGAAYLRREAFF,.,TRBD1,TRBV28,TRBJ1-1
TGTGCCACCAGACGGTCCTATAATTCACCCCTCCACTTT,CATRRSYNSPLHF,.,.,TRBV27,TRBJ1-6
TGTGCCAGCAGCCTTAGCGGATACGAGCAGTACTTC,CASSLSGYEQYF,.,.,TRBV5-6,TRBJ2-7
TGTGCCAGCAGCTTAACGAGCGGGGGGGAGTTCAATGAGCAGTTCTTC,CASSLTSGGEFNEQFF,.,TRBD2,TRBV7-3,TRBJ2-1
TGTGCCAGCAGCTTATATAACGAGCAGTACTTC,CASSLYNEQYF,.,.,TRBV5-4,TRBJ2-7
TGTGCCAGCAGTCCGGCCTCGAGCGGGAGGGTCGGCTACGAGCAGTACTTC,CASSPASSGRVGYEQYF,.,TRBD2,TRBV28,TRBJ2-7
TGTGCCAGCAGCGGTGTAAGGGGGAACACTGAAGCTTTCTTT,CASSGVRGNTEAFF,.,.,TRBV9,TRBJ1-1
TGTGCCAGTAGTACGGGGGACAGGGGGCTTTCCGAGCAGTACTTC,CASSTGDRGLSEQYF,few,TRBD1,TRBV19,TRBJ2-7
TGTGCCAGCAGTTCCGGACAGGGGGCGCGCAATGAGCAGTTCTTC,CASSSGQGARNEQFF,.,TRBD1,TRBV28,TRBJ2-1
TGTGCCAGCAGTTACGAAGGGGTCGGTGGCTACACCTTC,CASSYEGVGGYTF,once,.,TRBV6-2/TRBV6-3,TRBJ1-2
TGTGCCAGCAGTTTCTCCGCAGGGGGAGATACGCAGTATTTT,CASSFSAGGDTQYF,.,TRBD1,TRBV27,TRBJ2-3
TGTGCCAGCAGCTTACCCCCCCGGGGGACTGAAGCTTTCTTT,CASSLPPRGTEAFF,.,.,TRBV11-1,TRBJ1-1
TGTGCTAGTATAGCGGGAGGCCAGGGAAACATTCAGTACTTC,CASIAGGQGNIQYF,few,TRBD2,TRBV2,TRBJ2-4
TGTGCCAGCAGTCCAGAAGTTAATTCACCCCTCCACTTT,CASSPEVNSPLHF,.,.,TRBV12-3/TRBV12-4,TRBJ1-6
TGTGCCAGCAGCCAATTGGGAGGTACCCGCACAGATACGCAGTATTTT,CASSQLGGTRTDTQYF,many,.,TRBV7-9,TRBJ2-3
TGCGCCAGCAGCTCGGCGGGACAGGGATACAATGAGCAGTTCTTC,CASSSAGQGYNEQFF,few,TRBD1,TRBV5-1,TRBJ2-1
TGTGCCAGCAGCGCGACAGGGAACGGTCAGCCCCAGCATTTT,CASSATGNGQPQHF,once,TRBD1,TRBV5-6,TRBJ1-5
TGTGCCAGCAGCCGAGAGACTAGCGGAGACAATGAGCAGTTCTTC,CASSRETSGDNEQFF,.,TRBD2,TRBV5-4,TRBJ2-1
TGTGCCAGCAGTTTAGCAGGATTTGAAGCTTTCTTT,CASSLAGFEAFF,.,.,TRBV28,TRBJ1-1
TGCGCCAGCATCTTCCAGGCAGGGACTAATCCCGGGGAGCTGTTTTTT,CASIFQAGTNPGELFF,.,TRBD2,TRBV5-1,TRBJ2-2
TGTGCCAGCAGCTCAGGGGAAGAGGACTATGGCTACACCTTC,CASSSGEEDYGYTF,.,.,TRBV7-9,TRBJ1-2
TGTGCCAGCAGTTTCCTACTCCTCGGACAGGTGAACACTGAAGCTTTCTTT,CASSFLLLGQVNTEAFF,.,TRBD1,TRBV27,TRBJ1-1
TGTGCCAGCAGCCCCAACAGGGGCCACACTGAAGCTTTCTTT,CASSPNRGHTEAFF,few,TRBD1,TRBV11-2,TRBJ1-1
TGTGCCAGCAGCCTCCGACGACTAGCGGGGGAAGAGACCCAGTACTTC,CASSLRRLAGEETQYF,.,TRBD2,TRBV13,TRBJ2-5
TGCGCCAGCGGGACAGGGGCTTCACAAGGAAACACCATATATTTT,CASGTGASQGNTIYF,few,TRBD1,TRBV5-1,TRBJ1-3
TGTGCCAGCAGCGCAGGACTAGCGGGCTCCTACGAGCAGTACTTC,CASSAGLAGSYEQYF,.,TRBD2,TRBV28,TRBJ2-7
TGTGCCAGCTCCTTCCTCGGGGAAGCTTTCTTT,CASSFLGEAFF,few,.,TRBV6-5,TRBJ1-1
TGTGCCAGTAGTATTTCCCGTGATGAAAAACTGTTTTTT,CASSISRDEKLFF,.,.,TRBV19,TRBJ1-4
TGTGCCAGCAGCTTAGCGGACAGGGCCTACGAGCAGTACTTC,CASSLADRAYEQYF,once,TRBD1,TRBV7-2,TRBJ2-7
TGTGCCAGCAGTCCCCCCCGGGACAGATACAATGAGCAGTTCTTC,CASSPPRDRYNEQFF,.,TRBD1,TRBV28,TRBJ2-1
TGTGCCAGCAGCCCAGACAGGGGAGGCCGGCGTGGCTACACCTTC,CASSPDRGGRRGYTF,many,TRBD1,TRBV5-4,TRBJ1-2
TGTGCCAGCAGGCGAAACAGGGGGGAAAATGAAAAACTGTTTTTT,CASRRNRGENEKLFF,.,TRBD1,TRBV2,TRBJ1-4